Listed here is a single T cell receptor (beta chain). The antigen remains undetermined. The sample belongs to a study of cytomegalovirus exposure and HLA in healthy donors. Study results and caveats: Sequencing likely caused a cluster of highly shared sequence variants.

Germline trimming cut 3 bases from V and 2 bases from J; bases unmatched to any gene: 12. Germline CDR1 LNHDA, CDR2 SQIVND (reference sequence). The CDR3 is 18 amino acids. All the people who gave samples were healthy bone marrow donors. The primer mix had 60 Vbeta and 13 Jbeta primers. Assay used: immunoSEQ multiplex PCR; TCRdb lists only in-frame clones, some missing. Found here are 200,000 to 250,000 clones, roughly 80% of them singletons; the top ten hold 0.22%. The sequence was obtained from a girl aged 2-10 years in good health and CMV-seronegative. The rearrangement links TRBV19 to TRBJ2-3; TRBD1 matches 9 bases. Material: PBMCs. CDR3 loop: CASSIRRGTGILTDTQYF. DNA of the CDR3: TGTGCCAGTAGTATCCGGCGCGGGACAGGGATCCTCACAGATACGCAGTATTTT.